This T cell receptor (beta chain) originates from a study of T cell clonotyping in hematopoietic cell transplantation. Points from the study as a whole: Pathologically expanded recipient clonotypes increased progressively from day 30 to day 180 as diversity fell. CD4 and CD8 repertoire contributions could not be separated without sorting.

Assay used: immunoSEQ multiplex PCR; TCRdb lists only in-frame clones, some missing. Of 69,000 or so clones in the sample, over 90% are singletons; the top ten hold under 2%. V gave up 6 bases and J gave up 0 bases, with 5 bases separating them. From germline, CDR1 is MNHEY and CDR2 SVGAGI. The CDR3 has 12 residues. Regarding this clone: Its antigen is still unknown.

Sequencing was performed on peripheral blood mononuclear cells. The genes are TRBV6-5 and TRBJ1-1; D remains ambiguous. The TCR was taken from a man aged 50 to 59 in good health. Some clones in this sample may be carry-over from other donors' samples. The CDR3 is CASRRMNTEAFF. Here the CDR3 DNA reads TGTGCCAGCAGACGGATGAACACTGAAGCTTTCTTT.